The rows below give T cell receptor beta chains drawn from one sample of a study of identical twins. In TCRdb, the 5' RACE reads were re-called with MiXCR into one record per CDR3 protein. The sample holds about 240,000 distinct CDR3 sequences, roughly 13% seen once. This sample was also put to use in a study of yellow fever vaccine responses in identical twins.

Sequencing was carried out using memory (CD45RO+) T cells sorted from blood. The receptors were gathered from a woman between 18 and 29 years old in good health. CDR3s leave out the opening cysteine and the closing phenylalanine or tryptophan. Fields, in order: J gene, V gene, CDR3 protein.

TRBJ2-3 TRBV10-3 AISAGAGGTDTQY
TRBJ2-5 TRBV12-3/TRBV12-4 ASRATGLETQY
TRBJ2-7 TRBV10-3 AISESRLAGAEQY
TRBJ2-3 TRBV28 ASSQGGVGTDTQY
TRBJ1-4 TRBV20-1 SAREEGAGEKLF
TRBJ2-3 TRBV4-1 ASSQVPGRAGDTQY
TRBJ2-5 TRBV20-1 SARDTAGGPETQY
TRBJ2-3 TRBV7-8 ASSHTGADTQY
TRBJ2-1 TRBV6-1 ASKRQGVGSYNEQF
TRBJ2-3 TRBV4-1 ASSSRPPTSGRVVFGDTQY
TRBJ2-1 TRBV7-9 ASSLILAGGNGF
TRBJ2-1 TRBV11-2 ASSLDGTKSEQF
TRBJ2-2 TRBV11-2 ASSLVFARSGELF
TRBJ2-7 TRBV7-2 ASSFVADPYEQY
TRBJ2-7 TRBV20-1 SAKDRGLFYEQY
TRBJ2-7 TRBV14 ASSQGQLIGKQY
TRBJ1-2 TRBV12-3/TRBV12-4 ASGLGQGKLSGYT
TRBJ2-7 TRBV12-3/TRBV12-4 AICLARGTAGTSAYEQY